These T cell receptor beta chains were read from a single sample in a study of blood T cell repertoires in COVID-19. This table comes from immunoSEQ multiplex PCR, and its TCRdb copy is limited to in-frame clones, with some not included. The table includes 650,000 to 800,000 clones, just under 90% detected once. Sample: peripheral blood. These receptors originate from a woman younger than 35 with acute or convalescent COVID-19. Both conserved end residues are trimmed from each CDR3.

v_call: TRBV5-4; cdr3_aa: ASPAVVTGNTEAF
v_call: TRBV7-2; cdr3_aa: ASSILTVATDTQY
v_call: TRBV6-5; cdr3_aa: ASRPLQGSNYGYT
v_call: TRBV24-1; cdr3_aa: ATSESGTGGLGYGYT
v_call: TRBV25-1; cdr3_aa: ASRGRVVNTEAF
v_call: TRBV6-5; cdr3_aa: ASSLTGAGNTIY
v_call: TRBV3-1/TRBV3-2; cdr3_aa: ASSRRGSEAF
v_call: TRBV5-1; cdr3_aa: ASKPSGGAGDEQF
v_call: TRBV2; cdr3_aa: ASSEDRGRHGYT
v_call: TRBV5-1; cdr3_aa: ASSLTAYEQY
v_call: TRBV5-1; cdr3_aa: ASSPAPRGELF
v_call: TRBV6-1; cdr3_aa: ASSELGKGTGGDTQY
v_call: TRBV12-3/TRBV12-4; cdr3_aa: ASSSSGINEQF
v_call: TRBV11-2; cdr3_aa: ASSLAGGGHNEQF
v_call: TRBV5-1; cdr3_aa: ASSLGQGSSGNTIY
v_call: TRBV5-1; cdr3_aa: ASSTGTYEQY
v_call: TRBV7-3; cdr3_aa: ASSLHRANEQF
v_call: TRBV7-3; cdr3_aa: ASSSYRGETQY
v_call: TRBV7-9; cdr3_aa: ASSSQGTLLNQPQH
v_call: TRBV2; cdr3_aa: ASIGRKDSGANVLT
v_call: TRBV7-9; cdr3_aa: ASSFRRGGRTDTQY
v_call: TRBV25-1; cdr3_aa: ASSEYFPGGSYGYT
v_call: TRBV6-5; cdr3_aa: ASLRGSNYGYT
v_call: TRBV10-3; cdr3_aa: AISGERTGYEQY
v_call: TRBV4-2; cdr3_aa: ASRGWGENEKLF
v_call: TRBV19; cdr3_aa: ASSTTTPWDREGEQY